The clone carrying this T cell receptor beta chain was seen many times. This specimen comes from a study of T-cell reconstitution after alpha-beta-depleted transplantation in children. Preparation of the TCRbeta library involved a method that used unique molecular identifiers. One entry per CDR3 protein, called by TCRdb with MiXCR from the PCR reads. The table shows approximately 83,000 distinct CDR3 sequences, with 8% to 9% occurring only once. V dropped 6 bases and J dropped 1; count of bases not matched to a gene: 13. The CDR3 loop spans 18 amino acids. Looked up from germline, CDR1 is SGHDN and CDR2 is FVKESK.

The clonotype was recovered from a human donor who donated a stem cell graft to a child with congenital amegakaryocytic thrombocytopenia. The input for sequencing was PBMCs from the stem cell graft donor, taken from the stem cell graft. J is TRBJ1-5 and V is TRBV14, with 9 nucleotides matching TRBD1. CDR3 nucleotide sequence: TGTGCCAGCAGACGGCGTGGAGTCGGACAGGGGAGCAATCAGCCCCAGCATTTT. Residues: CASRRRGVGQGSNQPQHF.